This T cell receptor (beta chain) was profiled in a study of cytomegalovirus exposure and HLA in healthy donors. There are 13 residues in the CDR3. Looked up from germline, CDR1 is SGHNT and CDR2 is YYREEE (reference sequence). Note on this clone: What it binds is not known. One end of the junction does not line up with germline, which may come from a read error.

Broader study findings: An observed cluster of highly shared sequence variants was recorded as a likely sequencing artifact.

Primers included in the PCR were 60 Vbeta and 13 Jbeta primers. The assay was immunoSEQ multiplex PCR, and TCRdb's table has in-frame clones only and misses some. The data contain some 150,000 clones, approximately 75% of them singletons. The specimen was PBMCs. This receptor was obtained from a man aged 25 to 40 in good health and CMV-seropositive. The chain combines TRBV5-4 with TRBJ2-3, with a tentative D call TRBD2 (5 bases). DNA of the CDR3: TGTGCCAGCAGTTCGGGAAGCACAGATGCGCAGTATTTT. This sequence encodes CASSSGSTDAQYF. The full variable domain, in which reference TRBV5-4 and TRBJ2-3 provide the parts outside the CDR3, is ETGVTQSPTHLIKTRGQQVTLRCSSQSGHNTVSWYQQALGQGPQFIFQYYREEENGRGNFPPRFSGLQFPNYSSELNVNALELDDSALYLCASSSGSTDAQYFGPGTRLTVL.